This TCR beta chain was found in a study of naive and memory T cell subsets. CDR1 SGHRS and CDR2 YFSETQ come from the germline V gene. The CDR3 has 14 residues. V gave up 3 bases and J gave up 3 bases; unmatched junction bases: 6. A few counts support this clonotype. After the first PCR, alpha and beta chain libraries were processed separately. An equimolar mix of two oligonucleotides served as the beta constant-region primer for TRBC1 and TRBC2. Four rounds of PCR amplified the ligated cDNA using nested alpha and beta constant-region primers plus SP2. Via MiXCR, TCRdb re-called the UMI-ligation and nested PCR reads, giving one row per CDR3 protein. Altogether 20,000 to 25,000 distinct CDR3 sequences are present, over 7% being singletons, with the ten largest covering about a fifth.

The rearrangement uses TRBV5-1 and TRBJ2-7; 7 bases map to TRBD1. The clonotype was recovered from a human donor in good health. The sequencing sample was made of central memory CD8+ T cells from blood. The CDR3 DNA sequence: TGCGCCAGCAGCTGGCGACAGGGCGACTACGAGCAGTACTTC. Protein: CASSWRQGDYEQYF.